Following are 10 T cell receptor beta chains from one sample sequenced in a study of cytomegalovirus exposure and HLA in healthy donors. The PCR had 60 Vbeta and 13 Jbeta primers. The table came from immunoSEQ multiplex PCR; TCRdb's copy has only in-frame clones and leaves some out. The sample lists 200,000 to 250,000 clones; 70% to 85% were seen once. Material: PBMCs. All receptors derive from a girl aged 2 to 10 in good health and CMV-seronegative.

The rearrangement uses TRBV6-5 and TRBJ2-3; TRBD2 agrees at 7 bases. The germline CDR1 and CDR2 sequences are MNHEY and SVGAGI. The trim removed 4 bases at V and 3 bases at J, leaving 1 base unmatched. The CDR3 extends over 13 amino acids. In DNA form, the CDR3 reads TGTGCCAGCAGTTCCGGGGGGACAGATACGCAGTATTTT. This translates into CASSSGGTDTQYF.

This chain uses TRBV27 with TRBJ2-5; possibly TRBD1 for D (6 bases). Germline lookup yields CDR1 MNHEY and CDR2 SMNVEV (reference sequence). V was trimmed by 2 bases and J by 4 bases, leaving 11 bases between them. CDR3 length: 14 amino acids. In DNA, the CDR3 is TGTGCCAGCAGTTTAGGGCAGGGGAGAGAGACCCAGTACTTC. Translation gives CASSLGQGRETQYF.

This sequence joins TRBV14 and TRBJ2-1; D possibly corresponds to TRBD2 (5 bases). Germline lookup yields CDR1 SGHDN and CDR2 FVKESK. The CDR3 has 14 amino acids. V was shortened by 0 bases and J by 9 bases, with 12 bases between the two germline ends. CDR3 DNA: TGTGCCAGCAGCCAAGATGTGAGTGCGGGTGAGCAGTTCTTC. Translated, it gives CASSQDVSAGEQFF.

As DNA, the CDR3 is TGTGCCAGCAGCCGGGGTGGGAGGTATGACGAGCAGTACTTC. Its translation is CASSRGGRYDEQYF. The rearrangement uses TRBV5-4 and TRBJ2-5; D perhaps matches TRBD2 (6 bases). The J call could be wrong; TRBJ2-7 is a better fit for the DNA end. Germline CDR1 reads SGHNT; CDR2 reads YYREEE (reference sequence). There are 14 residues in the CDR3.

The CDR3 protein is CASSLRQGLSTDTQYF. The CDR3 DNA is TGTGCCAGCTCACTTAGACAGGGCCTTAGCACAGATACGCAGTATTTT. The chain couples TRBV18 to TRBJ2-3, with 7 positions matching TRBD1. The CDR3 runs to 16 residues. The germline V gene encodes CDR1 KGHSH and CDR2 LQKENI. V lost 4 bases and J lost 0; bases outside the gene matches: 7.

In DNA, the CDR3 is TGTGCCAGCAGCCAAGAATTATTGGGGAGTAGCGGGAGGGCCTTAGAGACCCAGTACTTC. Its translation: CASSQELLGSSGRALETQYF. V is TRBV4-2 and J is TRBJ2-5; TRBD2 matches 11 bases. Germline CDR1 reads LGHNA; CDR2 reads YNFKEQ. This CDR3 contains 20 residues. V trimming: 0 bases; J trimming: 4 bases; junction bases outside the gene matches: 16.

The chain links TRBV14 to TRBJ2-7; TRBD1 matches at 8 bases. With V trimmed by 5 bases and J by 3 bases, 9 bases remained unmatched. The germline gives CDR1 SGHDN, CDR2 FVKESK. The CDR3 consists of 15 residues. The CDR3 region is CASSATGTGDYEQYF. DNA of the CDR3: TGTGCCAGCAGCGCAACCGGGACAGGTGACTACGAGCAGTACTTC.

This chain links TRBV10-2 with TRBJ2-7; tentative D call: TRBD2 (7 bases). V lost 7 bases, J lost 5 bases, and 18 bases lay in between. Germline V gene lookup returns CDR1 WSHSY and CDR2 SAAADI. The CDR3 spans 14 residues. CDR3 coding DNA: TGCGCCAGCACCCGGGGGGCGCTTATCGACGAGCAGTACTTC. As protein: CASTRGALIDEQYF.

This chain joins TRBV2 and TRBJ2-6, with D perhaps matching TRBD2 (5 bases). Germline CDR1 is SNHLY and CDR2 is FYNNEI. The CDR3 runs to 15 residues. The germline V and J ends were trimmed by 1 base and 2 bases, with 6 bases remaining between them. The CDR3 region has the DNA TGTGCCAGCAGTGAAGGTAGCGCTGGGGCCAACGTCCTGACTTTC. This gives the protein CASSEGSAGANVLTF.

J is TRBJ2-3 and V is TRBV6-1; D might be TRBD1 (5 bases). Germline values: CDR1 MNHNS, CDR2 SASEGT. The CDR3 totals 16 residues. V was trimmed by 0 bases and J by 2 bases, leaving 12 bases between them. The CDR3 protein is CASSEAMPGSTDTQYF. In nucleotides, the CDR3 is TGTGCCAGCAGTGAAGCGATGCCAGGGTCCACAGATACGCAGTATTTT.